Listed below are T cell receptor beta chains from one sample, sequenced in a study of T cells and copy number aberrations in small-cell lung cancer. Profiling relied on immunoSEQ multiplex PCR, and the TCRdb table lists in-frame clones only, not all of them. Of about 1,600 clones detected, about 80% appear once; the ten largest clones hold roughly 7.1%. The sequencing input was normal tissue next to the tumor. These TCRs come from a man between 60 and 70 years old with small cell lung cancer. CDR3s include the opening cysteine and the closing phenylalanine or tryptophan. The order of the fields is V gene, D gene, clone size, J gene, CDR3 DNA, CDR3 protein. The D gene is left open where the match is weak. Clone size is given for some rows only: seen once, a few or many times, or a class if the clone is expanded.

v_gene: TRBV7-6; d_gene: TRBD1; abundance: -; j_gene: TRBJ1-2; CDR3nt: TGTGCCAGCAGCCCTGGGACAGGGCATGGCTACACCTTC; CDR3aa: CASSPGTGHGYTF
v_gene: TRBV9; d_gene: TRBD2; abundance: -; j_gene: TRBJ2-7; CDR3nt: TGTGCCAGCAGCGTAGATGGACTAGCAGCGGGGTACGAGCAGTACTTC; CDR3aa: CASSVDGLAAGYEQYF
v_gene: TRBV14; d_gene: -; abundance: -; j_gene: TRBJ1-5; CDR3nt: TGTGCCAGCAGCCAAGATGGGGGAGATTTTGTTCAGCCCCAGCATTTT; CDR3aa: CASSQDGGDFVQPQHF
v_gene: TRBV9; d_gene: -; abundance: -; j_gene: TRBJ2-2; CDR3nt: TGTGCCAGCAGCGTTTCCACGGGAGTAGGCACCGGGGAGCTGTTTTTT; CDR3aa: CASSVSTGVGTGELFF
v_gene: TRBV7-2; d_gene: -; abundance: -; j_gene: TRBJ1-3; CDR3nt: TGTGCCAGCAGCTTAGGACGCGTGAACACCATATATTTT; CDR3aa: CASSLGRVNTIYF
v_gene: TRBV4-1; d_gene: TRBD1; abundance: -; j_gene: TRBJ1-5; CDR3nt: TGCGCCAGCAGCCGCAGACAGGGGGCAAGCAATCAGCCCCAGCATTTT; CDR3aa: CASSRRQGASNQPQHF
v_gene: TRBV5-1; d_gene: -; abundance: -; j_gene: TRBJ1-1; CDR3nt: TGCGCCAGCAGCGGGCCTATAGGGAACACTGAAGCTTTCTTT; CDR3aa: CASSGPIGNTEAFF
v_gene: TRBV18; d_gene: -; abundance: -; j_gene: TRBJ2-2; CDR3nt: TGTGCCAGCTCACCACCGAGCACCACCGGGGAGCTGTTTTTT; CDR3aa: CASSPPSTTGELFF
v_gene: TRBV25-1; d_gene: -; abundance: once; j_gene: TRBJ1-5; CDR3nt: TGTGCCAGCAGCGAGGGGACTGATAATCAGCCCCAGCATTTT; CDR3aa: CASSEGTDNQPQHF
v_gene: TRBV4-2; d_gene: TRBD2; abundance: large; j_gene: TRBJ2-7; CDR3nt: TGTGCCAGCAGCCAGGATCCTAGCGGGGGGGTCTCCTACGAGCAGTACTTC; CDR3aa: CASSQDPSGGVSYEQYF
v_gene: TRBV28; d_gene: -; abundance: -; j_gene: TRBJ2-1; CDR3nt: TGTGCCAGCACCTCCAGCGGTGCCTCCTACAATGAGCAGTTCTTC; CDR3aa: CASTSSGASYNEQFF
v_gene: TRBV14; d_gene: TRBD2; abundance: -; j_gene: TRBJ2-1; CDR3nt: TGTGCCAGCAGCTTAGCGGGGGGAAATGAGCAGTTCTTC; CDR3aa: CASSLAGGNEQFF
v_gene: TRBV19; d_gene: TRBD2; abundance: -; j_gene: TRBJ2-7; CDR3nt: TGTGCCAGTAGTGCGACTAGCGGACACTACGAGCAGTACTTC; CDR3aa: CASSATSGHYEQYF
v_gene: TRBV19; d_gene: TRBD1; abundance: once; j_gene: TRBJ1-1; CDR3nt: TGTGCCAGCCAGGGGGGTGCGAACACTGAAGCTTTCTTT; CDR3aa: CASQGGANTEAFF
v_gene: TRBV30; d_gene: -; abundance: -; j_gene: TRBJ2-7; CDR3nt: TGTGCCGCTGCTGGATACTACGAGCAGTACTTC; CDR3aa: CAAAGYYEQYF
v_gene: TRBV5-6; d_gene: -; abundance: -; j_gene: TRBJ1-3; CDR3nt: TGTGCCAGCAGCCTCATGTCGGCAGGGTCTGGAAACACCATATATTTT; CDR3aa: CASSLMSAGSGNTIYF
v_gene: TRBV27; d_gene: -; abundance: -; j_gene: TRBJ1-2; CDR3nt: TGTGCCAGCAGGGGGGAATTGTCAGGCTATGGCTACACCTTC; CDR3aa: CASRGELSGYGYTF
v_gene: TRBV28; d_gene: -; abundance: -; j_gene: TRBJ2-3; CDR3nt: TGTGCCAGCAGTAGAGATACGCAGTATTTT; CDR3aa: CASSRDTQYF
v_gene: TRBV11-2; d_gene: -; abundance: once; j_gene: TRBJ2-2; CDR3nt: TGTGCCAGCAGCTTAGACGGAGCGAGCACCGGGGAGCTGTTTTTT; CDR3aa: CASSLDGASTGELFF
v_gene: TRBV7-2; d_gene: -; abundance: -; j_gene: TRBJ1-6; CDR3nt: TGTGTCAGCAGCCAGACAGTTAATTCACCCCTCCACTTT; CDR3aa: CVSSQTVNSPLHF
v_gene: TRBV28; d_gene: -; abundance: -; j_gene: TRBJ1-4; CDR3nt: TGTGCCAGCAGTTTCGGGGCAACTAATGAAAAACTGTTTTTT; CDR3aa: CASSFGATNEKLFF
v_gene: TRBV25-1; d_gene: TRBD1; abundance: -; j_gene: TRBJ1-5; CDR3nt: TGTGCCAGCAGTGACTGGACAGGGAGTCAGCCCCAGCAGTTT; CDR3aa: CASSDWTGSQPQQF
v_gene: TRBV6-1; d_gene: -; abundance: -; j_gene: TRBJ2-7; CDR3nt: TGTACCAGCAGTGAACAGGGGGAGGGAGAGCAGTACTTC; CDR3aa: CTSSEQGEGEQYF
v_gene: TRBV5-1; d_gene: -; abundance: -; j_gene: TRBJ2-7; CDR3nt: TGCGCCAGCAGCTTGGCCCCGGGGCAAGGAGAGCAGTACTTC; CDR3aa: CASSLAPGQGEQYF
v_gene: TRBV20-1; d_gene: -; abundance: -; j_gene: TRBJ2-7; CDR3nt: TGCAGTGCTAGTATCCCGGCGCAGTACTTC; CDR3aa: CSASIPAQYF
v_gene: TRBV6-5; d_gene: TRBD1; abundance: once; j_gene: TRBJ1-2; CDR3nt: TGTGCCAGCACCTTAATAGGGGACAGGGGGGAGGGCTACACTTTC; CDR3aa: CASTLIGDRGEGYTF
v_gene: TRBV5-4; d_gene: TRBD2; abundance: -; j_gene: TRBJ2-2; CDR3nt: TGTGCCAGCAGCTTGGGGACTAGAAACACCGGGGAGCTGTTTTTT; CDR3aa: CASSLGTRNTGELFF
v_gene: TRBV30; d_gene: TRBD1; abundance: -; j_gene: TRBJ2-7; CDR3nt: TGTGCCTGGAGTGTACGTACAGGGGGCTCCTACGAGCAGTACTTC; CDR3aa: CAWSVRTGGSYEQYF
v_gene: TRBV28; d_gene: TRBD1; abundance: once; j_gene: TRBJ2-1; CDR3nt: TGTGCCAGCAGTTTACCTCTAGGGACAGGAGGTCTAAAAGTTTCGTACAATGAGCAGTTCTTC; CDR3aa: CASSLPLGTGGLKVSYNEQFF
v_gene: TRBV5-6; d_gene: -; abundance: -; j_gene: TRBJ1-2; CDR3nt: TGTGCCAGCAGCTTGAACCCGGCACAGGGCCGTGGCTACACCTTC; CDR3aa: CASSLNPAQGRGYTF
v_gene: TRBV14; d_gene: TRBD2; abundance: -; j_gene: TRBJ2-1; CDR3nt: TGTGCCAGCAGCCCAGGGACTAGCAATGAGCAGTTCTTC; CDR3aa: CASSPGTSNEQFF
v_gene: TRBV5-4; d_gene: -; abundance: -; j_gene: TRBJ1-4; CDR3nt: TGTGCCAGCAGCTTACGGACAACCGATGAAAAACTGTTTTTT; CDR3aa: CASSLRTTDEKLFF
v_gene: TRBV5-1; d_gene: TRBD1; abundance: -; j_gene: TRBJ1-1; CDR3nt: TGCGCCAGCAGCTTAACAGGGGGCACTGAAGCTTTCTTT; CDR3aa: CASSLTGGTEAFF
v_gene: TRBV7-8; d_gene: TRBD2; abundance: -; j_gene: TRBJ2-1; CDR3nt: TGTGCCAGCAGCACAAGGACTAGCGGGCGACTAAATGAGCAGTTCTTC; CDR3aa: CASSTRTSGRLNEQFF
v_gene: TRBV11-2; d_gene: -; abundance: few; j_gene: TRBJ1-1; CDR3nt: TGTGCCAGCAGCCTGACCCCTGGTGGACGGAACACTGAAGCTTTCTTT; CDR3aa: CASSLTPGGRNTEAFF
v_gene: TRBV5-1; d_gene: -; abundance: -; j_gene: TRBJ2-2; CDR3nt: TGCGCCAGCAGCCGGGACTCAAGCGGGACCGGGGAGCTGTTTTTT; CDR3aa: CASSRDSSGTGELFF
v_gene: TRBV25-1; d_gene: -; abundance: -; j_gene: TRBJ2-7; CDR3nt: TGTGCCAGCAGTGCGACGCCCTACGAGCAGTACTTC; CDR3aa: CASSATPYEQYF
v_gene: TRBV28; d_gene: TRBD2; abundance: -; j_gene: TRBJ2-5; CDR3nt: TGTGCCAGCAGTTCCACTAGCGGGTCTCGGAAGACCCAGTACTTC; CDR3aa: CASSSTSGSRKTQYF
v_gene: TRBV11-2; d_gene: -; abundance: large; j_gene: TRBJ2-1; CDR3nt: TGTGCCAGCAGCCTTAAGCAAGGGCAGTTCTTC; CDR3aa: CASSLKQGQFF
v_gene: TRBV19; d_gene: -; abundance: -; j_gene: TRBJ2-2; CDR3nt: TGTGCCAGTAGTGCCGTAACAGGTTATGGGGAGCTGTTTTTT; CDR3aa: CASSAVTGYGELFF
v_gene: TRBV29-1; d_gene: TRBD2; abundance: -; j_gene: TRBJ2-1; CDR3nt: TGCAGCGTTGGGGTAGCGGGCGCTGTCACCCACAATGAGCAGTTCTTC; CDR3aa: CSVGVAGAVTHNEQFF
v_gene: TRBV29-1; d_gene: TRBD1; abundance: -; j_gene: TRBJ1-2; CDR3nt: TGCAGCGTTACCTCTGGGACAGGGAGTGGTGGCTACACCTTC; CDR3aa: CSVTSGTGSGGYTF